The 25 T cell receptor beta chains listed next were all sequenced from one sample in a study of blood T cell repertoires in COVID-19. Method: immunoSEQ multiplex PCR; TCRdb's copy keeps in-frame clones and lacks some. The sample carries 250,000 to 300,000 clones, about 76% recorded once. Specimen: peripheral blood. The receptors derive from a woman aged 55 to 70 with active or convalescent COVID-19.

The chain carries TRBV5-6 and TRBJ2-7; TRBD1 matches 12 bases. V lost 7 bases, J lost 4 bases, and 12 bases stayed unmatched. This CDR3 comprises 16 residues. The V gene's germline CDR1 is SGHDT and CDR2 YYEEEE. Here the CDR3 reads CASGRPGQGAPYEQYF. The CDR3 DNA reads TGTGCCAGCGGGCGGCCGGGACAGGGGGCTCCTTACGAGCAGTACTTC.

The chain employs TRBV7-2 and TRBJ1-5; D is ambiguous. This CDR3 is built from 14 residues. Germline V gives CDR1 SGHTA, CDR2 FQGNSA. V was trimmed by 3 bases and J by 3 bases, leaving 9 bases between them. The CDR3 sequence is CASSLPGDNQPQHF. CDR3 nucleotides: TGTGCCAGCAGCTTGCCCGGGGACAATCAGCCCCAGCATTTT.

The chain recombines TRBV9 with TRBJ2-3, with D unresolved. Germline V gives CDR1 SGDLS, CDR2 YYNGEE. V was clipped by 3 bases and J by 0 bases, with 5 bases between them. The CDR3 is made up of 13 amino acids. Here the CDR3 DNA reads TGTGCCAGCAGCGCCTCTAGCACAGATACGCAGTATTTT. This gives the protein CASSASSTDTQYF. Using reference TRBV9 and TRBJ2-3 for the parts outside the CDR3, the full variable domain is DSGVTQTPKHLITATGQRVTLRCSPRSGDLSVYWYQQSLDQGLQFLIQYYNGEERAKGNILERFSAQQFPDLHSELNLSSLELGDSALYFCASSASSTDTQYFGPGTRLTVL.

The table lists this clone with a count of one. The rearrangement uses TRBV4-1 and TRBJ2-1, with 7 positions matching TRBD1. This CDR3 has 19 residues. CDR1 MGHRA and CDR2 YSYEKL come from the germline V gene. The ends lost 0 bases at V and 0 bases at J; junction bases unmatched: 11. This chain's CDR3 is CASSQERPTGAASYNEQFF. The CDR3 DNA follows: TGCGCCAGCAGCCAAGAAAGACCAACAGGGGCTGCCTCCTACAATGAGCAGTTCTTC.

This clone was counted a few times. The CDR3 reads CASSVLNQPQHF. In DNA form, the CDR3 reads TGTGCCAGCAGTGTTCTCAATCAGCCCCAGCATTTT. The rearrangement joins TRBV6-6 to TRBJ1-5, with D unclear. Germline lookup yields CDR1 MNHNY and CDR2 SVGAGI (reference sequence). V shed 5 bases and J shed 3 bases, with 5 bases lying between them. The CDR3 loop spans 12 amino acids.

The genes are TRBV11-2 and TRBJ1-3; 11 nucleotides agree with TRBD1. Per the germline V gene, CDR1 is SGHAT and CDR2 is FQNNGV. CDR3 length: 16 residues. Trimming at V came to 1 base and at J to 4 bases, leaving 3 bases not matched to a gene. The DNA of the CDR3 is TGTGCCAGCAGCTTAGGGACAGGGGGCGACGGAAACACCATATATTTT. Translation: CASSLGTGGDGNTIYF.

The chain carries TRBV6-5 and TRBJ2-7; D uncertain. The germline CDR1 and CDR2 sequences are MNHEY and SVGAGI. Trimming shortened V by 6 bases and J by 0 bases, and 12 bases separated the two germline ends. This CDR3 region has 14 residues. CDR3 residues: CASRPGLYSYEQYF. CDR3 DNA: TGTGCCAGCAGGCCGGGTCTATACTCCTACGAGCAGTACTTC.

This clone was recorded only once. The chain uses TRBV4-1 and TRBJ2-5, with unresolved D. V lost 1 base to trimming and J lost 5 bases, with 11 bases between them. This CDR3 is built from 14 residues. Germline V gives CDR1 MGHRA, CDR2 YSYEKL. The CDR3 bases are TGCGCCAGCAGCCAAGTTCTCCAGGTGGAGACCCAGTACTTC. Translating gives CASSQVLQVETQYF.

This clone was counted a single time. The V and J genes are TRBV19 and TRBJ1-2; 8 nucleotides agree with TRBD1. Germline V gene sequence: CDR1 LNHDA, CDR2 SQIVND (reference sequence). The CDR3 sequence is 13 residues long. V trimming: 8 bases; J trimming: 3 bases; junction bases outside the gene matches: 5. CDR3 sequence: CASGTGSDYGYTF. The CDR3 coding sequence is TGTGCCAGTGGGACAGGATCGGACTATGGCTACACCTTC.

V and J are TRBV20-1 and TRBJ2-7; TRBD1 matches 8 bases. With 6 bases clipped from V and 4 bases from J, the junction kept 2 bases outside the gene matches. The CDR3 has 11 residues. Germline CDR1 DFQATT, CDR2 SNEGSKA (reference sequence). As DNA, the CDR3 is TGCAGTGCAAGGACAGGGTACGAGCAGTACTTC. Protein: CSARTGYEQYF.

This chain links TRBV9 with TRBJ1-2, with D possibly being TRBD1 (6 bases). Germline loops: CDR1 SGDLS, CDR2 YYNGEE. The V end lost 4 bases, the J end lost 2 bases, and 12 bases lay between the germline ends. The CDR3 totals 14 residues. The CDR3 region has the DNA TGTGCCAGCAGCAAAGCCGGACAGAACTATGGCTACACCTTC. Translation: CASSKAGQNYGYTF.

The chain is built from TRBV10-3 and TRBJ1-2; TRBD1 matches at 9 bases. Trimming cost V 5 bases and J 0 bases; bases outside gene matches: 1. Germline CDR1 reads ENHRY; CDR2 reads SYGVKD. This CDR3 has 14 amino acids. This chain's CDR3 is CAISRTGANYGYTF. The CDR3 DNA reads TGTGCCATCAGTCGGACAGGGGCTAACTATGGCTACACCTTC.

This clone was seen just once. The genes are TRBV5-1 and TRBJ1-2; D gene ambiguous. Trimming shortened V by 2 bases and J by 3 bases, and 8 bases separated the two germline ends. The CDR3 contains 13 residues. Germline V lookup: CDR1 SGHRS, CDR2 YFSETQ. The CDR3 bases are TGCGCCAGCAGCTTACGGGTAGACTATGGCTACACCTTC. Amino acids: CASSLRVDYGYTF. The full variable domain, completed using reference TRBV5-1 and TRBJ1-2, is KAGVTQTPRYLIKTRGQQVTLSCSPISGHRSVSWYQQTPGQGLQFLFEYFSETQRNKGNFPGRFSGRQFSNSRSEMNVSTLELGDSALYLCASSLRVDYGYTFGSGTRLTVV.

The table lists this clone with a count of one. CDR3 DNA: TGTGCCAGCAGCTTAGGACGACTAGGCCCTCAAGAGACCCAGTACTTC. As protein: CASSLGRLGPQETQYF. The V and J genes are TRBV11-3 and TRBJ2-5; weak D call: TRBD2 (6 bases). This CDR3 is 16 amino acids long. Germline CDR1 is SGHNT and CDR2 is YENEEA. V lost 1 base and J lost 2, with 14 bases in between.

The CDR3 nucleotides read TGCGCCAGCAGCCAAGGATACGGGGGGGGTCGAGAGACCCAGTACTTC. It encodes CASSQGYGGGRETQYF. The chain recombines TRBV4-3 with TRBJ2-5; 8 nucleotides line up with TRBD2. The CDR3 is made up of 16 amino acids. The V gene end was trimmed by 1 base and the J gene end by 4 bases; junction bases not matched to a gene: 8. From germline, CDR1 is LGHNA and CDR2 YSLEER.

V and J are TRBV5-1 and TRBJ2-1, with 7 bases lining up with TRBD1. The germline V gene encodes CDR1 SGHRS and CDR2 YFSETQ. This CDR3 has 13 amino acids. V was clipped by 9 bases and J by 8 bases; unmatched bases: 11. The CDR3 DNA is TGCGCCACCCAGACAGGGTTTAATGATGAGCAGTTCTTC. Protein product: CATQTGFNDEQFF.

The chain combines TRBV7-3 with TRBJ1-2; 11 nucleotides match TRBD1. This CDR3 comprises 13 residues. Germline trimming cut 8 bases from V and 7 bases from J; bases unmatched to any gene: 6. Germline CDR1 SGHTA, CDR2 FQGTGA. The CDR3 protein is CASARGQGVGYTF. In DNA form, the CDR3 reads TGTGCCAGCGCTCGGGGACAGGGGGTTGGCTACACCTTC.

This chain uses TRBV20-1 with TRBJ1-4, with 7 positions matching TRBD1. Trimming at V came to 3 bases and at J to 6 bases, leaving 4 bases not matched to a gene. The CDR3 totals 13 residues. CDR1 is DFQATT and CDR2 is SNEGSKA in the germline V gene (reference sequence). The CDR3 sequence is CSASEDRDEKLFF. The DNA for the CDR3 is TGCAGTGCTAGTGAAGACAGGGATGAAAAACTGTTTTTT.

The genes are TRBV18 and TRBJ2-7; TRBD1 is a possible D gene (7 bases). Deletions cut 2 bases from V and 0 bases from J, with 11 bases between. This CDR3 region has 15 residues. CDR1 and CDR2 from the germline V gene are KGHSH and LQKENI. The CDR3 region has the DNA TGTGCCAGCTCACCATCGCGGGACAGCTCCTACGAGCAGTACTTC. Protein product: CASSPSRDSSYEQYF.

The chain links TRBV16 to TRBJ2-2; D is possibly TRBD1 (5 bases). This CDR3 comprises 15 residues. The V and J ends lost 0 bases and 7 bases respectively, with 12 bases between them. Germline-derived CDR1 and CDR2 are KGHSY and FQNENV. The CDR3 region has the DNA TGTGCCAGCAGCCAATCATCAGGGTCTCACGGGGAGCTGTTTTTT. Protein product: CASSQSSGSHGELFF.

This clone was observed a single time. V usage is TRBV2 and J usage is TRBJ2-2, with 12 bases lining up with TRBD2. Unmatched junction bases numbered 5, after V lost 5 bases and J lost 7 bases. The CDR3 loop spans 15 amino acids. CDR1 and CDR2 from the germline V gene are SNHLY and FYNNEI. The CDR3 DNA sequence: TGTGCCAGCAGTCCTCTAGCGGGGGGGCACGGGGAGCTGTTTTTT. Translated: CASSPLAGGHGELFF.

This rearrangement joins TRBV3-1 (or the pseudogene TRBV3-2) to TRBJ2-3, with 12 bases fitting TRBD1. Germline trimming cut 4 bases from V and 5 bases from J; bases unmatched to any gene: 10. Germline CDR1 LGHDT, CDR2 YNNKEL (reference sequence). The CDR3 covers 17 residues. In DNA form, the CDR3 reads TGTGCCAGCAGCCTTACTTCCGGGACAGGGGGCAGAGATACGCAGTATTTT. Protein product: CASSLTSGTGGRDTQYF.

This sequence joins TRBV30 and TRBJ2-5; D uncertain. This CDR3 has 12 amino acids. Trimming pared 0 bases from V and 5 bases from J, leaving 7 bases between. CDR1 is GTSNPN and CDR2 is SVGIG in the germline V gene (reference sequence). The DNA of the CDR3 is TGTGCCTGGAGTGTAACGGAGGAGACCCAGTACTTC. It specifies CAWSVTEETQYF. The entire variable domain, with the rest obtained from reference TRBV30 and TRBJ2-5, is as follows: SQTIHQWPATLVQPVGSPLSLECTVEGTSNPNLYWYRQAAGRGLQLLFYSVGIGQISSEVPQNLSASRPQDRQFILSSKKLLLSDSGFYLCAWSVTEETQYFGPGTRLLVL.

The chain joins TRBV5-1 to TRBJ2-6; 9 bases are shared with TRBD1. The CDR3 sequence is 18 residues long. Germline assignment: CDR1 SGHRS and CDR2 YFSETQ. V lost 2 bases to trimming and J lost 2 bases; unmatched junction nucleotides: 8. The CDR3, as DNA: TGCGCCAGCAGCTTCGGGACAGGGTCGGGAACTGGGGCCAACGTCCTGACTTTC. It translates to CASSFGTGSGTGANVLTF.

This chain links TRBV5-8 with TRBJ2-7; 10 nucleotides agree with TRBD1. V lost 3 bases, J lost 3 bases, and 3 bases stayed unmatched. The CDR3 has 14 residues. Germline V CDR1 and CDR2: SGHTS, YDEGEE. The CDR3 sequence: CASSWRDRGYEQYF. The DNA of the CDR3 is TGTGCCAGCAGCTGGAGGGACAGGGGCTACGAGCAGTACTTC.